These 30 T cell receptor beta chains came from one sample sequenced in a study of identical twins listed by TCRdb under 2016. The library came from 5' RACE. Sequencer: Illumina HiSeq 2000. The public reads were run again by TCRdb, first through fastp at Q25 and then through MiXCR, and only productive beta chains were kept. Rows with one shared CDR3 protein collapse into an entry with the most common genes and DNA. Present in this sample are 500,000 to 550,000 distinct CDR3 sequences, roughly 21% of which were seen just once. The ten largest clones capture approximately 0.95% of the sample. These data are also associated with another study on T cells expressing NK-cell markers.

Sequencing was performed on CD4+ T cells sorted from blood. These receptors were collected from a woman aged 18-29 years in good health.

The table lists this clonotype with a few counts. The chain has TRBV6-5 and TRBJ2-7; perhaps TRBD2 as D (5 bases). The V end was cut by 2 bases, the J end by 2 bases, with 13 bases between. The CDR3 has 15 amino acids. In germline, CDR1 is MNHEY, CDR2 SVGAGI. CDR3 coding DNA: TGTGCCAGCAGTTACCAGCCCCGGGATCCCTACGAGCAGTACTTC. Encoded protein: CASSYQPRDPYEQYF.

In this sample, this clonotype turned up a few times. The rearrangement links TRBV20-1 to TRBJ2-5, with a weak D call TRBD1 (6 bases). The CDR3 consists of 12 residues. Germline values: CDR1 DFQATT, CDR2 SNEGSKA (reference sequence). Between the trimmed V and J ends, which lost 2 bases and 5 bases, there was a span of 9 bases. The CDR3 sequence: CSARLGAETQYF. The CDR3, as DNA: TGCAGTGCTAGACTGGGGGCCGAGACCCAGTACTTC.

The table lists this clonotype with a few counts. The genes are TRBV5-1 and TRBJ2-1, with a weak D call TRBD2 (5 bases). V was cut by 3 bases and J by 8 bases, with 18 bases left in between. The CDR3 sequence is 15 residues long. Per germline, CDR1 SGHRS and CDR2 YFSETQ. The CDR3 reads CASSYRPERRDEQFF. CDR3 in DNA: TGCGCCAGCAGCTACCGGCCGGAGAGGCGGGATGAGCAGTTCTTC. The whole variable domain, filled in from reference TRBV5-1 and TRBJ2-1, reads KAGVTQTPRYLIKTRGQQVTLSCSPISGHRSVSWYQQTPGQGLQFLFEYFSETQRNKGNFPGRFSGRQFSNSRSEMNVSTLELGDSALYLCASSYRPERRDEQFFGPGTRLTVL.

The chain employs TRBV29-1 and TRBJ2-1; 9 bases map to TRBD1. Germline CDR1 reads SQVTM; CDR2 reads ANQGSEA. Germline trimming cut 0 bases from V and 2 bases from J; bases unmatched to any gene: 5. CDR3 length: 16 amino acids. The CDR3 bases are TGCAGCGTTGAAGAGGGGACAGGGATGACCTACAATGAGCAGTTCTTC. This encodes CSVEEGTGMTYNEQFF.

This clonotype was seen a handful of times. The chain combines TRBV4-3 with TRBJ2-7; 10 bases match TRBD2. There are 18 residues in the CDR3. The V and J ends lost 2 bases and 3 bases, in that order; junction bases with no gene match: 13. Germline V gives CDR1 LGHNA, CDR2 YSLEER. Written as DNA, the CDR3 is TGCGCCAGCAGCCAAAGACTAGCGGGTGTAGGCCCGTACTACGAGCAGTACTTC. It yields the protein CASSQRLAGVGPYYEQYF.

This clonotype appeared a few times. The chain combines TRBV12-3 or TRBV12-4 with TRBJ1-6, with unresolved D. This CDR3 is built from 15 residues. The V and J ends lost 6 bases and 9 bases respectively, with 18 bases between them. The CDR3 here is CASRRQAGNRSPLHF. CDR3 coding DNA: TGTGCCAGCAGACGCCAGGCGGGGAACCGTTCACCCCTCCACTTT.

This clonotype was recorded only once. This chain uses TRBV11-2 with TRBJ1-2, with TRBD1 identical over 7 bases. The V segment lost 4 bases and the J segment 10 bases; nucleotides outside the gene matches: 6. The CDR3 covers 12 residues. Germline-derived CDR1 and CDR2 are SGHAT and FQNNGV. CDR3 in DNA: TGTGCCAGCAGCTCACCGGGACAGTTCTACACCTTC. Protein: CASSSPGQFYTF.

The chain recombines TRBV30 with TRBJ1-1, with a weak D call TRBD1 (6 bases). The CDR3 loop spans 15 amino acids. The V gene lost 2 bases and the J gene lost 1 base, with 14 bases spanning the gap. In germline, CDR1 is GTSNPN, CDR2 SVGIG (reference sequence). The CDR3 region has the DNA TGTGCCTGGAGTCCCAGGGGCCGGAAGAACACTGAAGCTTTCTTT. Its translation is CAWSPRGRKNTEAFF.

The chain links TRBV5-1 to TRBJ2-1; 7 bases map to TRBD1. From germline, CDR1 is SGHRS and CDR2 YFSETQ. Germline trimming cut 4 bases from V and 10 bases from J; bases unmatched to any gene: 8. This CDR3 region has 13 residues. The CDR3 bases are TGCGCCAGCAGCCCGCGCAGGGGGAACGAGCAGTTCTTC. This gives the protein CASSPRRGNEQFF.

CDR3 coding DNA: TGTGCCAGCAGTAGAGCGGGGGAGTTTTACAATGAGCAGTTCTTC. This translates into CASSRAGEFYNEQFF. V and J are TRBV6-1 and TRBJ2-1; 8 bases fit TRBD2. CDR1 and CDR2 (germline): MNHNS, SASEGT. Germline trimming cut 5 bases from V and 4 bases from J; bases unmatched to any gene: 7. CDR3 length: 15 residues.

The V gene is TRBV3-1, the J gene TRBJ2-1; D remains ambiguous. This CDR3 has 16 residues. Germline V lookup: CDR1 LGHDT, CDR2 YNNKEL (reference sequence). Trimming cost V 2 bases and J 3 bases, with 14 bases left between them. The CDR3 loop reads CASSQPQKVFYNEQFF. The CDR3, as DNA: TGTGCCAGCAGCCAACCACAGAAGGTCTTCTACAATGAGCAGTTCTTC.

This clonotype was found many times. The genes are TRBV5-1 and TRBJ1-1; 8 bases map to TRBD1. The CDR3 runs to 12 residues. J lost 12 bases, V lost 4 bases, and 8 bases had no gene match. Germline CDR1 SGHRS, CDR2 YFSETQ. CDR3 protein: CASSPDRETTFF. The CDR3 region has the DNA TGCGCCAGCAGCCCGGACAGGGAGACAACTTTCTTT. The full variable domain, rest sourced from reference TRBV5-1 and TRBJ1-1, is KAGVTQTPRYLIKTRGQQVTLSCSPISGHRSVSWYQQTPGQGLQFLFEYFSETQRNKGNFPGRFSGRQFSNSRSEMNVSTLELGDSALYLCASSPDRETTFFGQGTRLTVV.

This clonotype has a handful of counts. V and J are TRBV11-2 and TRBJ2-7, with D possibly being TRBD1 (6 bases). There are 15 residues in the CDR3. V was shortened by 7 bases and J by 2 bases, with 18 bases between the two germline ends. The V gene's germline CDR1 is SGHAT and CDR2 FQNNGV. In DNA form, the CDR3 reads TGTGCCAGCAAACCGAGGGGGTGGATGACCTACGAGCAGTACTTC. Amino acids: CASKPRGWMTYEQYF.

This clonotype has only a few counts. This chain joins TRBV7-2 and TRBJ2-1; 7 nucleotides align to TRBD2. Germline CDR1 SGHTA, CDR2 FQGNSA. The CDR3 contains 16 residues. J was trimmed by 9 bases and V by 4 bases; bases with no gene match: 15. The DNA for the CDR3 is TGTGCCAGCAGCTCCAGCCGGGGGAGGGCCTATATTGAGCAGTTCTTC. This translates into CASSSSRGRAYIEQFF.

The chain has TRBV6-5 and TRBJ2-7; a possible D gene is TRBD2 (5 bases). The V gene lost 4 bases and the J gene lost 6 bases, with 10 bases spanning the gap. Germline V lookup: CDR1 MNHEY, CDR2 SVGAGI. This CDR3 is 12 amino acids long. CDR3 amino acids: CASSLRGTEQYF. CDR3 coding DNA: TGTGCCAGCAGTTTACGGGGAACCGAGCAGTACTTC.

This chain joins TRBV18 and TRBJ2-6; 8 positions agree with TRBD1. Germline V lookup: CDR1 KGHSH, CDR2 LQKENI. V lost 6 bases, J lost 0 bases, and 10 bases stayed unmatched. This CDR3 has 18 amino acids. CDR3 region: CASSSGTGIISGANVLTF. The CDR3 nucleotides are TGTGCCAGCTCGTCCGGGACAGGAATTATCTCTGGGGCCAACGTCCTGACTTTC.

The table lists this clonotype with many counts. V and J are TRBV20-1 and TRBJ2-2, with D perhaps TRBD1 (6 bases). CDR3 length: 14 residues. Trimming cost V 3 bases and J 5 bases, with 13 bases left between them. Looked up from germline, CDR1 is DFQATT and CDR2 is SNEGSKA (reference sequence). The CDR3 DNA follows: TGCAGTGCTAGCTTGAGCAGGGGAACCGGGGAGCTGTTTTTT. Protein sequence: CSASLSRGTGELFF.

V usage is TRBV20-1 and J usage is TRBJ1-2, with 10 bases matching TRBD1. Germline V lookup: CDR1 DFQATT, CDR2 SNEGSKA (reference sequence). The CDR3 spans 13 residues. V was pared by 3 bases and J by 12 bases, with 10 bases of the junction left unmatched. The CDR3 DNA reads as TGCAGTGCTAGGACAGGGGGCGCCGCAAAAGACACCTTC. This encodes CSARTGGAAKDTF.

J is TRBJ2-7 and V is TRBV6-1, with D uncertain. CDR1 is MNHNS and CDR2 is SASEGT in the germline V gene. Trimming took off 8 bases at V and 0 bases at J, with 17 bases between the two ends. The CDR3 contains 15 residues. This CDR3 reads CASWTGPFDSYEQYF. DNA for the CDR3: TGTGCCAGCTGGACCGGGCCCTTCGACTCCTACGAGCAGTACTTC.

This chain links TRBV12-3 or TRBV12-4 with TRBJ1-5; 7 nucleotides agree with TRBD1. V shed 5 bases and J 6 bases; nucleotides not matched to a gene: 4. The CDR3 runs to 13 residues. The CDR3 DNA sequence: TGTGCCAGCAGTGGACAGGTGGGTCAGCCCCAGCATTTT. Translating gives CASSGQVGQPQHF.

This clonotype came up many times. This chain links TRBV6-5 with TRBJ1-4; D gene uncertain. Trimming stripped 2 bases from V and 0 bases from J, with 7 bases between. This CDR3 is built from 15 residues. CDR1 MNHEY and CDR2 SVGAGI come from the germline V gene. CDR3: CASSYGIATNEKLFF. The CDR3 nucleotides are TGTGCCAGCAGTTACGGAATCGCAACTAATGAAAAACTGTTTTTT.

This clonotype was recorded many times. The V gene is TRBV6-1, the J gene TRBJ2-7, with D perhaps TRBD2 (5 bases). From germline, CDR1 is MNHNS and CDR2 SASEGT. With 11 bases removed from V and 3 bases from J, the gap between germline ends came to 5 bases. The CDR3 has 9 residues. The DNA of the CDR3 is TGTGCCGGAGGCTACGAGCAGTACTTC. Its translation: CAGGYEQYF.

The table lists this clonotype with many counts. The rearrangement joins TRBV5-1 to TRBJ2-3; TRBD1 aligns across 11 bases. This CDR3 contains 15 residues. Trimming took 4 bases from V and 3 from J; bases not matched to a gene: 4. Germline V gene data show CDR1 as SGHRS and CDR2 as YFSETQ. The CDR3 region is CASSPRDRGTDTQYF. The CDR3 nucleotides are TGCGCCAGCAGCCCCCGGGACAGGGGGACAGATACGCAGTATTTT.

This clonotype has a handful of counts. V and J are TRBV12-3 or TRBV12-4 and TRBJ2-7; D unresolved. V dropped 1 base and J dropped 0 bases, with 10 bases sitting between them. The CDR3 is made up of 15 amino acids. This CDR3 reads CASSLGIASSYEQYF. The CDR3, as DNA: TGTGCCAGCAGTTTAGGGATCGCGTCCTCCTACGAGCAGTACTTC.

The genes are TRBV7-3 and TRBJ1-1; 9 bases are shared with TRBD1. V dropped 5 bases and J dropped 5; count of bases not matched to a gene: 9. There are 15 residues in the CDR3. The germline gives CDR1 SGHTA, CDR2 FQGTGA. The CDR3 nucleotides are TGTGCCAGCAGCCGAACCGGGACAGGGAGAACTGAAGCTTTCTTT. Protein sequence: CASSRTGTGRTEAFF.

This chain links TRBV6-1 with TRBJ2-7, with TRBD1 identical over 10 bases. Germline CDR1 reads MNHNS; CDR2 reads SASEGT. Unmatched junction bases numbered 5, after V lost 6 bases and J lost 0 bases. The length of the CDR3 is 15 residues. The CDR3 DNA sequence: TGTGCCAGCAGAAAGGGACAGGGGCTCTCCTACGAGCAGTACTTC. Translation: CASRKGQGLSYEQYF.

This clonotype is a singleton in its sample. The chain uses TRBV27 and TRBJ2-7, with TRBD2 identical over 13 bases. This CDR3 contains 15 residues. The V gene's germline CDR1 is MNHEY and CDR2 SMNVEV (reference sequence). The trim removed 7 bases at V and 3 bases at J, leaving 6 bases unmatched. In nucleotides, the CDR3 is TGTGCCAGCAAGGGCGGGACTAGCGGGGACTACGAGCAGTACTTC. Translated, it gives CASKGGTSGDYEQYF.

This chain joins TRBV4-2 and TRBJ2-3; 11 bases match TRBD2. Trimming removed 1 base from V and 1 base from J; junction bases left unmatched: 10. CDR1 and CDR2 from the germline V gene are LGHNA and YNFKEQ. This CDR3 is built from 19 residues. CDR3 residues: CASSQAGTSGGARTDTQYF. CDR3 nucleotides: TGTGCCAGCAGCCAAGCGGGTACTAGCGGGGGCGCCCGCACAGATACGCAGTATTTT.

This clonotype was picked up a small number of times. The V and J genes are TRBV20-1 and TRBJ2-5; the D is unclear. CDR1 is DFQATT and CDR2 is SNEGSKA in the germline V gene (reference sequence). The CDR3 covers 13 residues. V lost 1 base, J lost 0 bases, and 6 bases lay in between. CDR3 DNA: TGCAGTGCTAGAGTGGGGTACCAAGAGACCCAGTACTTC. This gives the protein CSARVGYQETQYF.

The J gene is TRBJ2-7, the V gene TRBV20-1; D is possibly TRBD2 (5 bases). With 1 base removed from V and 2 bases from J, the gap between germline ends came to 12 bases. This CDR3 has 14 amino acids. The germline CDR1 and CDR2 sequences are DFQATT and SNEGSKA (reference sequence). DNA of the CDR3: TGCAGTGCTAGAGCCCCGGGGAATCCCTACGAGCAGTACTTC. Translating it yields CSARAPGNPYEQYF.